The 26 T cell receptor beta chains below come from one sample, sequenced in a study of blood T cells in healthy people across ages. A J-beta primer mix and a sample-barcoded 5' primer were used in a second PCR of about 7 to 11 cycles. TCRdb analysed the 5' RACE reads with MiXCR anew, one entry per CDR3 protein. Here the sample spans 890,000 or so distinct CDR3 sequences, around 68% being singletons. Sequenced: blood. The receptors shown here come from a man aged 30 to 39 in good health.

For this clonotype: An end of the junction differs from the germline gene, which may be a read error. The chain recombines TRBV4-2 with TRBJ2-5, with D perhaps TRBD2 (5 bases). The CDR3 has 14 amino acids. Germline CDR1 LGHNA, CDR2 YNFKEQ. DNA for the CDR3: TGTGCCAGCAGCCAAGATCTCGGGGAAGAGACCCGGTACTTC. It specifies CASSQDLGEETRYF.

J is TRBJ2-5 and V is TRBV9; 11 nucleotides line up with TRBD1. CDR1 and CDR2 from the germline V gene are SGDLS and YYNGEE. Trimming took 3 bases from V and 11 from J; bases not matched to a gene: 12. The CDR3 runs 15 residues. The chain's CDR3 is CASSAGDRGMYEQYF. The CDR3 coding sequence is TGTGCCAGCAGCGCAGGGGACAGGGGGATGTATGAGCAGTACTTC.

This chain uses TRBV7-2 with TRBJ1-1; tentative D call: TRBD1 (6 bases). Germline V gene sequence: CDR1 SGHTA, CDR2 FQGNSA. This CDR3 contains 15 residues. Trimming pared 1 base from V and 4 bases from J, leaving 13 bases between. The CDR3 protein is CASSLDPGAGTEAFF. The CDR3 bases are TGTGCCAGCAGCTTAGATCCGGGGGCCGGCACTGAAGCTTTCTTT.

The chain joins TRBV12-3 or TRBV12-4 to TRBJ2-5; TRBD2 agrees at 11 bases. V was pared by 6 bases and J by 2 bases, with 8 bases of the junction left unmatched. The CDR3 spans 16 residues. CDR3 sequence: CASRRLAGGGQETQYF. CDR3 sequence (DNA): TGTGCCAGCAGGAGGCTAGCGGGGGGAGGGCAAGAGACCCAGTACTTC.

This clonotype was counted between two and nine times. The rearrangement joins TRBV27 to TRBJ2-5, with D maybe TRBD1 (5 bases). The CDR3 consists of 13 residues. V was clipped by 3 bases and J by 7 bases, with 12 bases between them. Germline loops: CDR1 MNHEY, CDR2 SMNVEV (reference sequence). The CDR3 nucleotides are TGTGCCAGCAGTTTCCAGGGTGATCGGACCCAGTACTTC. Protein sequence: CASSFQGDRTQYF.

The J gene is TRBJ2-7, the V gene TRBV5-1; D not certain. This CDR3 is 14 amino acids long. Germline V gene sequence: CDR1 SGHRS, CDR2 YFSETQ. V was cut by 0 bases and J by 4 bases, with 11 bases left in between. The CDR3 sequence: CASSLGSSPYEQYF. CDR3 DNA sequence: TGCGCCAGCAGCTTGGGTAGCTCCCCGTACGAGCAGTACTTC. Filled out from reference TRBV5-1 and TRBJ2-7, the complete variable domain reads KAGVTQTPRYLIKTRGQQVTLSCSPISGHRSVSWYQQTPGQGLQFLFEYFSETQRNKGNFPGRFSGRQFSNSRSEMNVSTLELGDSALYLCASSLGSSPYEQYFGPGTRLTVT.

This clonotype was seen a few times. V usage is TRBV29-1 and J usage is TRBJ2-7, with 8 bases that match TRBD2. The V segment lost 3 bases and the J segment 3 bases; nucleotides outside the gene matches: 4. The CDR3 contains 13 residues. The germline V gene encodes CDR1 SQVTM and CDR2 ANQGSEA. CDR3 in DNA: TGCAGCGTTGACGGGGGGGACCACTACGAGCAGTACTTC. Translating gives CSVDGGDHYEQYF.

V gene TRBV20-1 combines with J gene TRBJ1-2; a possible D gene is TRBD1 (6 bases). From germline, CDR1 is DFQATT and CDR2 SNEGSKA (reference sequence). This CDR3 has 16 residues. Trimming took 3 bases from V and 5 from J, leaving 22 bases between them. DNA for the CDR3: TGCAGTGCTAGTTCTGACAGGACAACCAGAACGTATGGCTACACCTTC. Translating it yields CSASSDRTTRTYGYTF.

The V call is TRBV20-1, the J call TRBJ1-5; D is undetermined. Germline-derived CDR1 and CDR2 are DFQATT and SNEGSKA (reference sequence). The CDR3 totals 14 residues. The germline V and J ends were trimmed by 1 base and 4 bases, with 11 bases remaining between them. In nucleotides, the CDR3 is TGCAGTGCTAGAGCGAGGACCGAGAATCAGCCCCAGCATTTT. Translated, it gives CSARARTENQPQHF.

The chain combines TRBV5-6 with TRBJ2-5; D is unresolved. Judging by the DNA end, TRBJ2-7 fits better; the J call may be wrong. The V gene's germline CDR1 is SGHDT and CDR2 YYEEEE. The length of the CDR3 is 15 residues. CDR3 loop: CASSLTLGHIYEQYF. CDR3 in DNA: TGTGCCAGCAGCCTGACACTGGGCCACATTTACGAGCAGTACTTC.

The rearrangement links TRBV7-9 to TRBJ2-1; D is undetermined. Germline lookup yields CDR1 SEHNR and CDR2 FQNEAQ (reference sequence). V lost 5 bases and J 4 bases, leaving 15 bases between the germline ends. This CDR3 contains 15 residues. This chain's CDR3 is CASSLRSWSYNEQFF. For the CDR3, the DNA is TGTGCCAGCAGCCTTCGTTCCTGGTCATACAATGAGCAGTTCTTC.

This clonotype was counted a few times. V gene TRBV4-2 combines with J gene TRBJ2-7; unclear D gene. Germline V gene lookup returns CDR1 LGHNA and CDR2 YNFKEQ. The CDR3 has 14 amino acids. The V gene lost 1 base and the J gene lost 0 bases, with 7 bases spanning the gap. The CDR3 DNA is TGTGCCAGCAGCCAAGTTCCGAGCTCCTACGAGCAGTACTTC. This translates into CASSQVPSSYEQYF.

The chain is built from TRBV30 and TRBJ2-4; 8 positions match TRBD1. The CDR3 spans 13 residues. Germline CDR1 reads GTSNPN; CDR2 reads SVGIG (reference sequence). The CDR3 DNA is TGTGTTTGGAGTCCCGGGACAGGCCCGTCTCAGTACTTC. Protein product: CVWSPGTGPSQYF.

This chain connects TRBV20-1 to TRBJ2-4; 9 positions agree with TRBD1. The CDR3 runs to 21 residues. Looked up from germline, CDR1 is DFQATT and CDR2 is SNEGSKA (reference sequence). Trimming cost V 1 base and J 1 base; bases outside gene matches: 20. DNA for the CDR3: TGCAGTGCTAGAGTCCCTCGGCCGGGACAGGGTTCTACGTCGGCCAAAAACATTCAGTACTTC. This encodes CSARVPRPGQGSTSAKNIQYF.

The chain combines TRBV7-9 with TRBJ2-6; D is unclear. The CDR3 totals 15 residues. V lost 1 base, J lost 4 bases, and 8 bases lay in between. The germline gives CDR1 SEHNR, CDR2 FQNEAQ (reference sequence). DNA of the CDR3: TGTGCCAGCAGCTTAGGGGGTTTGGGGGCCAACGTCCTGACTTTC. This gives the protein CASSLGGLGANVLTF.

This chain connects TRBV20-1 to TRBJ2-7, with D perhaps matching TRBD1 or TRBD2 (5 bases each). CDR3 length: 16 amino acids. CDR1 and CDR2 (germline): DFQATT, SNEGSKA (reference sequence). Trimming left V 6 bases short and J 0 bases short, with 21 bases between. DNA for the CDR3: TGCAGTGCCGACGATCCACGGGACCTCCCCTCCTACGAGCAGTACTTC. Encoded protein: CSADDPRDLPSYEQYF.

V gene TRBV14 combines with J gene TRBJ2-5; D is uncertain. Germline-derived CDR1 and CDR2 are SGHDN and FVKESK. This CDR3 has 14 residues. The V end lost 3 bases, the J end lost 3 bases, and 11 bases lay between the germline ends. This CDR3 is CASSHRLEKETQYF. The CDR3 DNA is TGTGCCAGCAGCCACAGGCTCGAAAAAGAGACCCAGTACTTC.

V and J are TRBV9 and TRBJ2-3; D possibly corresponds to TRBD2 (6 bases). This CDR3 comprises 16 residues. Between the trimmed V and J ends, which lost 3 bases and 6 bases, there was a span of 20 bases. The germline V gene encodes CDR1 SGDLS and CDR2 YYNGEE. CDR3 in amino acids: CASSAGGRPPSDTQYF. The CDR3 nucleotides are TGTGCCAGCAGCGCCGGGGGACGGCCTCCATCGGATACGCAGTATTTT.

J is TRBJ2-3 and V is TRBV7-2, with no clear D. Germline CDR1 reads SGHTA; CDR2 reads FQGNSA. The germline V and J ends were trimmed by 3 bases and 2 bases, with 9 bases remaining between them. This CDR3 spans 14 amino acids. This chain's CDR3 is CASSFRLTTDTQYF. The CDR3 DNA reads as TGTGCCAGCAGCTTCCGTCTGACCACAGATACGCAGTATTTT.

The CDR3 loop is CASSYGGHRTGELFF. DNA for the CDR3: TGTGCCAGCAGTTACGGTGGACATCGAACCGGGGAGCTGTTTTTT. This chain uses TRBV6-2 or TRBV6-3 with TRBJ2-2; D may be TRBD1 (5 bases). This CDR3 spans 15 amino acids. Trimming took 2 bases from V and 5 from J, leaving 12 bases between them. Germline lookup yields CDR1 MNHEY and CDR2 SVGEGT.

This clonotype was counted a single time. The rearrangement joins TRBV5-1 to TRBJ2-3; D ambiguous. With 0 bases removed from V and 2 bases from J, the gap between germline ends came to 10 bases. CDR3 length equals 15 residues. Germline-derived CDR1 and CDR2 are SGHRS and YFSETQ. CDR3 coding DNA: TGCGCCAGCAGCTTGGATGCACACCCCACAGATACGCAGTATTTT. Protein: CASSLDAHPTDTQYF.

The chain carries TRBV6-2 or TRBV6-3 and TRBJ2-5; D is unclear. Germline assignment: CDR1 MNHEY and CDR2 SVGEGT. V was cut by 5 bases and J by 5 bases, with 12 bases left in between. This CDR3 has 13 residues. The CDR3 here is CASSELAWETQYF. CDR3 bases: TGTGCCAGCAGTGAGCTGGCGTGGGAGACCCAGTACTTC.

This clonotype was observed a few times. This sequence joins TRBV20-1 and TRBJ2-7; unclear D gene. This CDR3 comprises 15 residues. V shed 3 bases and J shed 2 bases, with 17 bases lying between them. Germline V lookup: CDR1 DFQATT, CDR2 SNEGSKA (reference sequence). CDR3 sequence (DNA): TGCAGTGCTAGTCTCATGGTGTCTTTAACCTACGAGCAGTACTTC. Residues: CSASLMVSLTYEQYF.

This clonotype was found a few times. The gene calls are TRBV6-2 or TRBV6-3 and TRBJ2-3, with 14 bases fitting TRBD2. Looked up from germline, CDR1 is MNHEY and CDR2 is SVGEGT. J was trimmed by 5 bases and V by 2 bases; bases with no gene match: 3. CDR3 length: 16 amino acids. The CDR3 is CASSYRTSGGLDTQYF. For the CDR3, the DNA is TGTGCCAGCAGTTACCGGACTAGCGGGGGGCTAGATACGCAGTATTTT.

This sequence joins TRBV7-2 and TRBJ2-1; 7 bases align to TRBD2. The CDR3 runs to 12 residues. V lost 7 bases and J lost 12; bases outside the gene matches: 9. CDR1 SGHTA and CDR2 FQGNSA come from the germline V gene. In nucleotides, the CDR3 is TGTGCCAGCACCCTAAGGGAGGGTTTGCAGTTCTTC. It specifies CASTLREGLQFF.

The chain joins TRBV7-9 to TRBJ2-1; D gene uncertain. The J call may be mistaken, given a closer DNA end match to TRBJ2-7. The CDR3 is 13 amino acids. In germline, CDR1 is SEHNR, CDR2 FQNEAQ (reference sequence). CDR3 bases: TGTGCCAGCAGCTTACAACCGCTTACCGAGCAGTACTTC. Amino acids: CASSLQPLTEQYF.